Following are 30 T cell receptor beta chains from one sample sequenced in a study of Graves' ophthalmopathy and Graves' hyperthyroidism. Amplification of TCR beta CDR3 regions used RNA transcripts. Following a first-round RT-PCR that used HTBI primers, a second-round multiplex PCR was carried out. TCRdb reanalysed the multiplex PCR reads using MiXCR and keeps one entry per CDR3 protein. Of 500,000 to 700,000 distinct CDR3 sequences listed, less than 45% are singletons. The sequenced material came from peripheral blood or thyroid tissue (not recorded which). These receptors all come from an adult man with Graves' hyperthyroidism.

Concerning this clonotype: This clone may be a read error of a much larger clone one base away. The rearrangement links TRBV5-4 to TRBJ2-7, with 8 bases fitting TRBD1. The CDR3 runs 14 residues. Germline assignment: CDR1 SGHNT and CDR2 YYREEE (reference sequence). CDR3: CASSLGQGVNEQYF. In DNA form, the CDR3 reads TGCGCCAGCAGCTTAGGACAGGGTGTCAACGAGCAGTACTTC.

Concerning this clonotype: Germline is not matched at one junction end, which may reflect a read error. The chain is built from TRBV28 and TRBJ2-7; D gene unclear. This CDR3 has 13 residues. Germline CDR1 is MDHEN and CDR2 is SYDVKM. The CDR3 is CANSLRTSYEQYF. The CDR3 bases are TGTGCCAACAGTTTGCGTACATCCTACGAGCAGTACTTC.

The chain's CDR3 is CSASRGSVSGANVLTF. CDR3 nucleotide sequence: TGCAGTGCTAGTAGGGGCTCCGTCTCTGGGGCCAACGTCCTGACTTTC. The V call is TRBV20-1, the J call TRBJ2-6; D may be TRBD1 (5 bases). Per the germline V gene, CDR1 is DFQATT and CDR2 is SNEGSKA (reference sequence). This CDR3 region has 16 residues. V lost 3 bases and J lost 0, with 12 bases in between.

Comment on this clonotype: This may be a read error: a much more frequent sequence differs by one nucleotide. This sequence joins TRBV20-1 and TRBJ1-4; D is unresolved. V was shortened by 0 bases and J by 13 bases, with 18 bases between the two germline ends. This CDR3 has 14 amino acids. Germline-derived CDR1 and CDR2 are DFQATT and SNEGSKA (reference sequence). CDR3 amino acids: CSARDRRGGNGLFF. CDR3 nucleotides: TGCAGTGCTAGAGATCGGCGGGGAGGTAATGGACTGTTTTTT.

This clonotype was observed at least ten times. The V and J genes are TRBV11-2 and TRBJ1-3, with a tentative D call TRBD1 (5 bases). The CDR3 spans 15 residues. Trimming left V 5 bases short and J 3 bases short, with 14 bases between. From germline, CDR1 is SGHAT and CDR2 FQNNGV. CDR3 region: CASSLYRDGGNTIYF. The DNA for the CDR3 is TGTGCCAGCAGCCTTTACCGGGACGGTGGAAACACCATATATTTT.

This clonotype was counted only a few times. The chain combines TRBV27 with TRBJ1-1, with D possibly being TRBD1 (6 bases). From germline, CDR1 is MNHEY and CDR2 SMNVEV (reference sequence). The CDR3 consists of 14 residues. Trimming removed 3 bases at V and 2 bases at J, with 10 bases between. The chain's CDR3 is CASSFPGENTEAFF. The CDR3 nucleotides are TGTGCCAGCAGTTTCCCAGGGGAAAACACTGAAGCTTTCTTT.

The rearrangement uses TRBV7-9 and TRBJ1-5; no clear D gene. The V gene's germline CDR1 is SEHNR and CDR2 FQNEAQ (reference sequence). The CDR3 sequence is 14 residues long. Deletions cut 0 bases from V and 14 bases from J, with 17 bases between. CDR3 in DNA: TGTGCCAGCAGCTTAGCTGGGCTATTGAACTACGAGCATTTT. It yields the protein CASSLAGLLNYEHF.

V gene TRBV24-1 combines with J gene TRBJ2-3; weak D call: TRBD1 (5 bases). With 2 bases removed from V and 0 bases from J, the gap between germline ends came to 8 bases. The length of the CDR3 is 15 residues. Per the germline V gene, CDR1 is KGHDR and CDR2 is SFDVKD. The CDR3 loop reads CATSDSRQSTDTQYF. CDR3 coding DNA: TGTGCCACCAGTGATTCTCGACAGAGCACAGATACGCAGTATTTT.

This clonotype was counted ten times or more. The CDR3 here is CASKADRSYGYTF. The CDR3 DNA is TGTGCCAGTAAGGCCGACAGGAGCTATGGCTACACCTTC. The chain recombines TRBV19 with TRBJ1-2; tentative D call: TRBD1 (6 bases). V lost 7 bases and J 4 bases, leaving 13 bases between the germline ends. CDR1 and CDR2 from the germline V gene are LNHDA and SQIVND (reference sequence). CDR3 length equals 13 residues. The variable domain in full, completed from reference TRBV19 and TRBJ1-2, reads DGGITQSPKYLFRKEGQNVTLSCEQNLNHDAMYWYRQDPGQGLRLIYYSQIVNDFQKGDIAEGYSVSREKKESFPLTVTSAQKNPTAFYLCASKADRSYGYTFGSGTRLTVV.

V usage is TRBV12-3 or TRBV12-4 and J usage is TRBJ1-1, with TRBD1 matching over 7 bases. The CDR3 runs to 15 residues. With V trimmed by 4 bases and J by 1 base, 6 bases remained unmatched. DNA for the CDR3: TGTGCCAGCAGTTGGACAGGCCCGGAGAACACTGAAGCTTTCTTT. It encodes CASSWTGPENTEAFF.

This clonotype was detected many times. The chain combines TRBV29-1 with TRBJ1-1; 9 bases line up with TRBD1. The V gene end was trimmed by 7 bases and the J gene end by 5 bases; junction bases not matched to a gene: 8. The CDR3 length is 13 residues. In germline, CDR1 is SQVTM, CDR2 ANQGSEA. CDR3 sequence reads: CSARDRVRTEAFF. The CDR3 nucleotides are TGCAGCGCCCGGGACAGGGTGAGGACTGAAGCTTTCTTT.

This clonotype came up many times. The chain couples TRBV29-1 to TRBJ2-2, with 7 positions matching TRBD1. CDR3 size: 14 residues. The germline gives CDR1 SQVTM, CDR2 ANQGSEA. Losses at the gene ends were 8 bases for V and 1 base for J; bases not matched to a gene: 7. The CDR3, as DNA: TGCAGCATCACAGGGGCGGAGAACACCGGGGAGCTGTTTTTT. Its translation is CSITGAENTGELFF.

This clonotype came up many times. V gene TRBV29-1 combines with J gene TRBJ1-4; the D is unclear. Germline values: CDR1 SQVTM, CDR2 ANQGSEA. V dropped 7 bases and J dropped 0 bases, with 12 bases sitting between them. The CDR3 runs 14 residues. For the CDR3, the DNA is TGCAGCGCCTGGCATCCTGCAACTAATGAAAAACTGTTTTTT. Translating gives CSAWHPATNEKLFF.

This chain's CDR3 is CASSLPEGAGTGELFF. CDR3 DNA sequence: TGTGCCAGCAGCCTCCCGGAGGGGGCGGGGACCGGGGAGCTGTTTTTT. The chain is built from TRBV12-3 or TRBV12-4 and TRBJ2-2; tentatively, D is TRBD1 (7 bases). Trimming took 6 bases from V and 5 from J, leaving 19 bases between them. The CDR3 is 16 residues long.

The chain joins TRBV15 to TRBJ2-5, with TRBD2 as a possible D gene (6 bases). In germline, CDR1 is LNHNV, CDR2 YYDKDF (reference sequence). Trimming removed 3 bases at V and 2 bases at J, with 16 bases between. This CDR3 contains 16 residues. The CDR3 DNA reads as TGTGCCACCAGCAGCCGACGGGACTGGGATCAAGAGACCCAGTACTTC. Translated, it gives CATSSRRDWDQETQYF.

This clonotype was seen at least ten times. The chain uses TRBV11-2 and TRBJ2-7; D gene ambiguous. The germline gives CDR1 SGHAT, CDR2 FQNNGV. The ends were cut back, 5 bases at V and 1 base at J, with 12 bases in the middle. CDR3 length: 14 amino acids. CDR3 loop: CASSPSYGSYEQYF. The CDR3 DNA reads as TGTGCCAGCAGCCCCAGTTACGGTTCCTACGAGCAGTACTTC. Complete variable domain (other parts from reference TRBV11-2 and TRBJ2-7): EAGVAQSPRYKIIEKRQSVAFWCNPISGHATLYWYQQILGQGPKLLIQFQNNGVVDDSQLPKDRFSAERLKGVDSTLKIQPAKLEDSAVYLCASSPSYGSYEQYFGPGTRLTVT.

This clonotype appeared many times. The rearrangement uses TRBV9 and TRBJ1-1; D is undetermined. CDR1 SGDLS and CDR2 YYNGEE come from the germline V gene. This CDR3 comprises 15 residues. V was shortened by 0 bases and J by 2 bases, with 11 bases between the two germline ends. CDR3 sequence (DNA): TGTGCCAGCAGCGTAGAGCCAACCCAAAACACTGAAGCTTTCTTT. Amino acids: CASSVEPTQNTEAFF.

The rearrangement joins TRBV29-1 to TRBJ2-7; weak D call: TRBD1 (6 bases). This CDR3 is built from 15 residues. The ends were cut back, 1 base at V and 0 bases at J, with 13 bases in the middle. Germline CDR1 SQVTM, CDR2 ANQGSEA. The CDR3 DNA follows: TGCAGCGTTGAAGTGCGAGGGGGTGGCTCCTACGAGCAGTACTTC. It translates to CSVEVRGGGSYEQYF.

A word on this clonotype: The CDR3 does not end in the conserved phenylalanine or tryptophan, so this is likely a read error. Because the CDR3's place on the DNA is in doubt, the DNA is left out and the CDR3 is given as listed by TCRdb. This chain links TRBV2 with TRBJ1-1; the table's D call, TRBD1, has no DNA check behind it. Inclusive of both ends, the CDR3 amounts to 8 amino acids. The V gene's germline CDR1 is SNHLY and CDR2 FYNNEI. The CDR3 sequence is CASSVDRG.

V gene TRBV7-3 combines with J gene TRBJ2-6; D may be TRBD1 (6 bases). The CDR3 is 11 amino acids. Looked up from germline, CDR1 is SGHTA and CDR2 is FQGTGA. V lost 5 bases to trimming and J lost 17 bases, with 13 bases between them. CDR3 amino acids: CASSDGDILTF. The CDR3 nucleotides are TGTGCCAGCAGCGACGGGGACATCTTGACTTTC.

V and J are TRBV2 and TRBJ1-5; 8 bases match TRBD2. TRBJ2-3 matches the DNA end more closely, so the J call is doubtful. This CDR3 contains 15 residues. CDR1 is SNHLY, CDR2 FYNNEI, per germline. The CDR3 nucleotides read TGTGCCAGCAGCTCGGGACTAGAGACCACAGATACGCAGTATTTT. Its protein product is CASSSGLETTDTQYF.

The sample holds many counts of this clonotype. The genes are TRBV6-6 and TRBJ2-7, with D possibly matching TRBD1 (5 bases). The V gene's germline CDR1 is MNHNY and CDR2 SVGAGI (reference sequence). V dropped 7 bases and J dropped 2 bases, with 12 bases sitting between them. The CDR3 totals 13 residues. CDR3 sequence reads: CASTPRVAYEQYF. The DNA for the CDR3 is TGTGCCAGCACCCCCAGGGTGGCCTACGAGCAGTACTTC.

This clonotype came up once. The J gene is TRBJ1-1, the V gene TRBV5-1; no clear D. Trimming took 3 bases from V and 7 from J, leaving 13 bases between them. The CDR3 runs to 13 residues. The germline V gene has CDR1 SGHRS and CDR2 YFSETQ. CDR3 region: CASSYRTPGEAFF. The CDR3 DNA is TGCGCCAGCAGCTATCGGACGCCGGGTGAAGCTTTCTTT. The whole variable domain, filled in from reference TRBV5-1 and TRBJ1-1, reads KAGVTQTPRYLIKTRGQQVTLSCSPISGHRSVSWYQQTPGQGLQFLFEYFSETQRNKGNFPGRFSGRQFSNSRSEMNVSTLELGDSALYLCASSYRTPGEAFFGQGTRLTVV.

This clonotype was seen at least ten times. The rearrangement uses TRBV19 and TRBJ1-6; 7 bases align to TRBD1. There are 15 residues in the CDR3. V shed 5 bases and J 9 bases; nucleotides not matched to a gene: 10. CDR1 is LNHDA and CDR2 is SQIVND in the germline V gene (reference sequence). Here the CDR3 reads CASSSTGAYGSPLHF. As DNA, the CDR3 is TGTGCCAGTAGTTCAACAGGGGCCTACGGTTCACCCCTCCACTTT.

This clonotype was picked up one time. The rearrangement links TRBV10-3 to TRBJ1-5; TRBD1 aligns across 8 bases. This CDR3 region has 17 residues. Per germline, CDR1 ENHRY and CDR2 SYGVKD. With 2 bases clipped from V and 1 base from J, the junction kept 7 bases outside the gene matches. The CDR3 DNA sequence: TGTGCCATCAGTGAGGCTTGGACAGGGATGAGCAATCAGCCCCAGCATTTT. It codes for CAISEAWTGMSNQPQHF.

The J gene is TRBJ1-1, the V gene TRBV6-5; 9 positions agree with TRBD1. Germline CDR1 is MNHEY and CDR2 is SVGAGI. This CDR3 comprises 19 residues. Trimming took 0 bases from V and 0 from J; bases not matched to a gene: 11. The CDR3 reads CASSYSIPRTGVVNTEAFF. The CDR3 bases are TGTGCCAGCAGTTACTCGATCCCCCGGACAGGGGTGGTGAACACTGAAGCTTTCTTT.

CDR3 amino acids: CASSFGGTLSYEQYF. CDR3 coding DNA: TGTGCCAGCAGTTTTGGCGGGACGCTTTCCTACGAGCAGTACTTC. The chain combines TRBV12-3 or TRBV12-4 with TRBJ2-7; maybe TRBD2 (6 bases). This CDR3 contains 15 residues. Trimming pared 3 bases from V and 1 base from J, leaving 13 bases between.

At least ten counts were recorded for this clonotype. The gene calls are TRBV7-3 and TRBJ2-2; D is unresolved. V gave up 4 bases and J gave up 5 bases, with 5 bases separating them. This CDR3 comprises 12 residues. The V gene's germline CDR1 is SGHTA and CDR2 FQGTGA. The CDR3 reads CASSSTTGELFF. CDR3 DNA sequence: TGTGCCAGCAGCTCGACAACCGGGGAGCTGTTTTTT.

The chain employs TRBV25-1 and TRBJ1-2, with unresolved D. The CDR3 consists of 11 residues. CDR1 and CDR2 from the germline V gene are MGHDK and SYGVNS. V was pared by 6 bases and J by 8 bases, with 10 bases between. CDR3 protein: CASRWKEGYTF. Written as DNA, the CDR3 is TGTGCCAGCAGATGGAAGGAAGGCTACACCTTC.

This clonotype was observed many times. The chain combines TRBV9 with TRBJ2-7; D is unclear. From germline, CDR1 is SGDLS and CDR2 YYNGEE. This CDR3 spans 13 amino acids. Trimming stripped 4 bases from V and 5 bases from J, with 13 bases between. In DNA form, the CDR3 reads TGTGCCAGCAGCCCAAGACCGTATCACGAGCAGTACTTC. Amino acid sequence: CASSPRPYHEQYF.